These T cell receptor beta chains were read from a single sample in a study of CD8+CD57+ T cells in acquired aplastic anemia. TCRdb passed the reads through MiXCR, listing each CDR3 protein once. This table holds roughly 290,000 distinct CDR3 sequences, approximately 60% found once. The sequenced material came from sorted CD4+, CD8+, or CD8+CD57+ T cells (not recorded which) from PBMCs. The receptors come from a human donor with aplastic anemia. Each CDR3 is given without its conserved first and last residue. Not all rows give a size; the values are once, few, many and, for expanded clones, a class.

cdr3_aa: ATSEGDSPGETQY; clone_size: .; v_call: TRBV24-1; j_call: TRBJ2-5
cdr3_aa: SVGRGLGQPQH; clone_size: .; v_call: TRBV29-1; j_call: TRBJ1-5
cdr3_aa: ASSLRARSSYNSPLH; clone_size: many; v_call: TRBV19; j_call: TRBJ1-6
cdr3_aa: SARVDSGSNQPQH; clone_size: .; v_call: TRBV20-1; j_call: TRBJ1-5
cdr3_aa: ASSLFRVAEAF; clone_size: .; v_call: TRBV7-8; j_call: TRBJ1-1
cdr3_aa: ASSLRRVGSYEQY; clone_size: .; v_call: TRBV7-3; j_call: TRBJ2-7
cdr3_aa: ATSARTFNYGYT; clone_size: .; v_call: TRBV15; j_call: TRBJ1-2
cdr3_aa: ASSQGQTGSYEQY; clone_size: few; v_call: TRBV4-3; j_call: TRBJ2-7
cdr3_aa: SARDWLVLQETQY; clone_size: .; v_call: TRBV20-1; j_call: TRBJ2-5
cdr3_aa: ASYRLVGGLSPLH; clone_size: .; v_call: TRBV5-8; j_call: TRBJ1-6
cdr3_aa: ASSLYGLGSGQF; clone_size: many; v_call: TRBV12-3/TRBV12-4; j_call: TRBJ2-1
cdr3_aa: SSSRASGGQTQY; clone_size: .; v_call: TRBV7-6; j_call: TRBJ2-5
cdr3_aa: ATQPSIAGDTDTQY; clone_size: .; v_call: TRBV10-3; j_call: TRBJ2-3
cdr3_aa: ASRSAGGTEAF; clone_size: .; v_call: TRBV5-4; j_call: TRBJ1-1
cdr3_aa: ASKMDSLAANTGELF; clone_size: .; v_call: TRBV19; j_call: TRBJ2-2
cdr3_aa: ASSVSSAINYNEQF; clone_size: .; v_call: TRBV7-2; j_call: TRBJ2-1
cdr3_aa: ASSTGYNSPLH; clone_size: .; v_call: TRBV2; j_call: TRBJ1-6
cdr3_aa: ATSERGQGIYYEQY; clone_size: .; v_call: TRBV24-1; j_call: TRBJ2-7
cdr3_aa: SARNKGTEAF; clone_size: .; v_call: TRBV20-1; j_call: TRBJ1-1
cdr3_aa: ASSQDQAGREAQY; clone_size: many; v_call: TRBV3-1; j_call: TRBJ2-5
cdr3_aa: SAQNRGSYEQY; clone_size: .; v_call: TRBV20-1; j_call: TRBJ2-7
cdr3_aa: ATSNTIRGPANTGELF; clone_size: .; v_call: TRBV24-1; j_call: TRBJ2-2
cdr3_aa: ASSITSGRNEQF; clone_size: many; v_call: TRBV10-1; j_call: TRBJ2-1
cdr3_aa: ASSLRFPPSGPDYEQY; clone_size: many; v_call: TRBV5-1; j_call: TRBJ2-7
cdr3_aa: ASSYRGQSNSPLH; clone_size: many; v_call: TRBV6-5; j_call: TRBJ1-6
cdr3_aa: ASSITTFTLGANVLT; clone_size: .; v_call: TRBV19; j_call: TRBJ2-6
cdr3_aa: ATGGGSSYEQY; clone_size: once; v_call: TRBV2; j_call: TRBJ2-7
cdr3_aa: AGSLFPGQGYEQY; clone_size: .; v_call: TRBV7-4; j_call: TRBJ2-7
cdr3_aa: ASRPLAGDGTQY; clone_size: .; v_call: TRBV3-1; j_call: TRBJ2-5
cdr3_aa: ASSLGAAGGTETQY; clone_size: .; v_call: TRBV7-6; j_call: TRBJ2-5
cdr3_aa: SVVTGQSYEQY; clone_size: few; v_call: TRBV29-1; j_call: TRBJ2-7
cdr3_aa: ASSLAGETEKLF; clone_size: many; v_call: TRBV5-1; j_call: TRBJ1-4
cdr3_aa: ASSKGDRENTEAF; clone_size: few; v_call: TRBV19; j_call: TRBJ1-1